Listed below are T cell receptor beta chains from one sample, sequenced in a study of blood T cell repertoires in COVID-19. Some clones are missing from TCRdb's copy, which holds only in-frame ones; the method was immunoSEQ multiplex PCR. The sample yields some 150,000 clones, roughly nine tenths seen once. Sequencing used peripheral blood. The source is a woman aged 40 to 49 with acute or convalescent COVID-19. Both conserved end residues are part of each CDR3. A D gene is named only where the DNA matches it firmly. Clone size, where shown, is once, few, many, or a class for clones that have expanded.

CDR3: CAISESSGSYSRQETQYF
DNA: TGTGCCATCAGTGAGTCTAGCGGGAGTTACTCTCGACAAGAGACCCAGTACTTC
size: .
V: TRBV10-3
J: TRBJ2-5
D: TRBD2

CDR3: CASSLTSFSTDTQYF
DNA: TGTGCCAGCAGTTTAACTAGTTTCAGCACAGATACGCAGTATTTT
size: once
V: TRBV11-3
J: TRBJ2-3
D: .

CDR3: CASSNNGGGFYEQYF
DNA: TGTGCCAGCTCGAACAATGGCGGCGGATTCTACGAGCAGTACTTC
size: .
V: TRBV7-9
J: TRBJ2-7
D: .

CDR3: CASSYTGQENSPLHF
DNA: TGTGCCAGCAGTTACACCGGACAGGAGAATTCACCCCTCCACTTT
size: medium-sized
V: TRBV6-5
J: TRBJ1-6
D: TRBD1

CDR3: CASSVFSAGGINEQFF
DNA: TGTGCCAGCAGCGTCTTCTCTGCGGGGGGGATCAATGAGCAGTTCTTC
size: once
V: TRBV9
J: TRBJ2-1
D: TRBD2

CDR3: CASSEDGGSYGYTF
DNA: TGTGCCAGCAGTGAGGATGGGGGGTCCTATGGCTACACCTTC
size: .
V: TRBV2
J: TRBJ1-2
D: .

CDR3: CASSGPSGSQDTQYF
DNA: TGTGCCAGCAGCGGACCTAGCGGGAGTCAAGATACGCAGTATTTT
size: .
V: TRBV11-3
J: TRBJ2-3
D: TRBD2

CDR3: CASSRDPGGSYEQYF
DNA: TGTGCCAGCAGTCGGGATCCGGGAGGCTCCTACGAGCAGTACTTC
size: once
V: TRBV27
J: TRBJ2-7
D: TRBD2

CDR3: CASSDPYDRSYYGEQYF
DNA: TGTGCCAGCAGTGATCCGTACGACCGCTCTTACTACGGCGAGCAGTACTTC
size: .
V: TRBV6-1
J: TRBJ2-7
D: .

CDR3: CASSDGGTADTQYF
DNA: TGTGCCAGCAGTGACGGTGGGACAGCAGATACGCAGTATTTT
size: .
V: TRBV6-4
J: TRBJ2-3
D: TRBD1

CDR3: CASSPSSGTSSSEQFF
DNA: TGTGCCAGCAGCCCGTCGTCCGGGACTAGTTCTTCTGAGCAGTTCTTC
size: .
V: TRBV7-2
J: TRBJ2-1
D: TRBD2

CDR3: CASTRDTLLNTEAFF
DNA: TGTGCCAGCACCAGGGACACTTTACTGAACACTGAAGCTTTCTTT
size: few
V: TRBV7-9
J: TRBJ1-1
D: .

CDR3: CASARDRVFETQYF
DNA: TGTGCCAGCGCCCGGGACAGGGTGTTTGAGACCCAGTACTTC
size: once
V: TRBV10-3
J: TRBJ2-5
D: TRBD1

CDR3: CASSVGQEATNEKLFF
DNA: TGTGCCAGCAGCGTAGGACAGGAGGCAACTAATGAAAAACTGTTTTTT
size: .
V: TRBV9
J: TRBJ1-4
D: .

CDR3: CASSPMGGSYNEQFF
DNA: TGTGCCAGCAGCCCTATGGGGGGGTCCTACAATGAGCAGTTCTTC
size: .
V: TRBV13
J: TRBJ2-1
D: TRBD2

CDR3: CASSPQGSSGNTIYF
DNA: TGTGCCAGCAGCCCCCAGGGGTCGTCTGGAAACACCATATATTTT
size: .
V: TRBV7-2
J: TRBJ1-3
D: .

CDR3: CASSEDQGAINEQFF
DNA: TGTGCCAGCTCTGAAGACCAGGGGGCTATCAATGAGCAGTTCTTC
size: .
V: TRBV18
J: TRBJ2-1
D: TRBD1

CDR3: CASSLVAGMDGYTF
DNA: TGTGCCAGCAGCTTAGTTGCGGGTATGGATGGCTACACCTTC
size: few
V: TRBV7-9
J: TRBJ1-2
D: .

CDR3: CASSPGRREGTSNEQFF
DNA: TGTGCCAGCAGCCCCGGGAGGAGGGAAGGAACTAGCAATGAGCAGTTCTTC
size: .
V: TRBV14
J: TRBJ2-1
D: TRBD2

CDR3: CASSPDRFYGYTF
DNA: TGTGCCAGTAGCCCTGACAGATTTTATGGCTACACCTTC
size: many
V: TRBV19
J: TRBJ1-2
D: .

CDR3: CSVVFQGGAKNIQYF
DNA: TGCAGCGTTGTATTCCAGGGGGGAGCCAAAAACATTCAGTACTTC
size: .
V: TRBV29-1
J: TRBJ2-4
D: .

CDR3: CASSPDGLQYNEQFF
DNA: TGTGCCAGCAGTCCTGACGGACTACAGTACAATGAGCAGTTCTTC
size: .
V: TRBV2
J: TRBJ2-1
D: .

CDR3: CASSLKGQGRGYTF
DNA: TGTGCCAGCAGTCTAAAGGGACAGGGCCGTGGCTACACCTTC
size: .
V: TRBV6-5
J: TRBJ1-2
D: TRBD1

CDR3: CASSLQGQDNSPLHF
DNA: TGTGCCAGCAGCTTGCAGGGACAGGATAATTCACCCCTCCACTTT
size: .
V: TRBV5-4
J: TRBJ1-6
D: TRBD1

CDR3: CASSMGGAYPNTGELFF
DNA: TGTGCCAGTAGTATGGGGGGAGCCTACCCGAACACCGGGGAGCTGTTTTTT
size: few
V: TRBV19
J: TRBJ2-2
D: .

CDR3: CASSSSGPGGGYTF
DNA: TGTGCCAGCAGTAGTTCCGGGCCAGGGGGTGGCTACACCTTC
size: .
V: TRBV6-5
J: TRBJ1-2
D: TRBD1

CDR3: CARSLRGYNSPLHF
DNA: TGTGCCAGAAGCTTAAGGGGGTATAATTCACCCCTCCACTTT
size: .
V: TRBV5-3
J: TRBJ1-6
D: .

CDR3: CASSFWGTGEGKNIQYF
DNA: TGTGCCAGCAGCTTTTGGGGGACAGGGGAGGGAAAAAACATTCAGTACTTC
size: .
V: TRBV7-8
J: TRBJ2-4
D: TRBD1

CDR3: CASSESGVSGNTIYF
DNA: TGTGCCAGCAGTGAATCGGGGGTCTCTGGAAACACCATATATTTT
size: .
V: TRBV6-1
J: TRBJ1-3
D: .

CDR3: CATSRRGWGTYEQYF
DNA: TGTGCCACCAGCAGAAGAGGGTGGGGTACCTACGAGCAGTACTTC
size: .
V: TRBV15
J: TRBJ2-7
D: .